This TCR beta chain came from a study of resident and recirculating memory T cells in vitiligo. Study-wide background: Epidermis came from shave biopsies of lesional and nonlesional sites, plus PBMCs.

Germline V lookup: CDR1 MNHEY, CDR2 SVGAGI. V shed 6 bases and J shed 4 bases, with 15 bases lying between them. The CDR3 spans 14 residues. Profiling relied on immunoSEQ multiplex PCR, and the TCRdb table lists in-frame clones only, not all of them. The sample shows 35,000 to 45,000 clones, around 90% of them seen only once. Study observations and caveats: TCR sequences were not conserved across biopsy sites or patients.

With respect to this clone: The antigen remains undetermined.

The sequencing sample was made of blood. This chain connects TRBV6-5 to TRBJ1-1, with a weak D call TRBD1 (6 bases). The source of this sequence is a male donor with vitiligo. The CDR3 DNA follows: TGTGCCAGCAGACCGGGACAAGAGGGCACTGAAGCTTTCTTT. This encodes CASRPGQEGTEAFF.